These 19 T cell receptor beta chains originate from one sample sequenced in a study of response to subunit inactivated influenza vaccine (dated 2018 in TCRdb). The library was built by means of RT-PCR. Sequencing took place on an Illumina HiSeq 2500. In TCRdb, the public reads were trimmed at Q25 with fastp and aligned with MiXCR, with productive beta chains retained. Every entry covers one CDR3 protein and lists the most common genes and DNA from its rows. This sample comprises approximately 680,000 distinct CDR3 sequences, approximately 14% of them detected only once. Around 10% of the sample is held by the ten biggest clonotypes. The sequenced sample was PBMCs from blood, obtained roughly 12 days after vaccination. These receptors originate from a man aged 50 to 60 who received an inactivated influenza vaccine. Donor details come from another sample of the same person, matched by shared clones.

This clonotype was seen at least ten times. The genes are TRBV12-3 or TRBV12-4 and TRBJ2-3; tentative D call: TRBD2 (6 bases). Trimming cost V 8 bases and J 4 bases, with 19 bases left between them. The CDR3 runs to 15 residues. The CDR3 DNA reads TGTGCCAGCGGCCCGGGGCGGGGTCTATCAGATACGCAGTATTTT. As protein: CASGPGRGLSDTQYF.

The chain is built from TRBV30 and TRBJ1-6; D is ambiguous. V was pared by 7 bases and J by 7 bases, with 17 bases between. Germline assignment: CDR1 GTSNPN and CDR2 SVGIG (reference sequence). This CDR3 is 14 amino acids long. CDR3 in amino acids: CAFDRAQLNSPLHF. For the CDR3, the DNA is TGTGCCTTTGACCGGGCCCAATTAAATTCACCCCTCCACTTT. Full variable domain (missing parts from reference TRBV30 and TRBJ1-6): SQTIHQWPATLVQPVGSPLSLECTVEGTSNPNLYWYRQAAGRGLQLLFYSVGIGQISSEVPQNLSASRPQDRQFILSSKKLLLSDSGFYLCAFDRAQLNSPLHFGNGTRLTVT.

This clonotype was found many times. This chain connects TRBV27 to TRBJ1-2; D not certain. The CDR3 contains 14 residues. V lost 0 bases to trimming and J lost 8 bases, with 13 bases between them. Germline CDR1 MNHEY, CDR2 SMNVEV (reference sequence). The CDR3 sequence is CASSLSNSHHGYTF. The CDR3 region has the DNA TGTGCCAGCAGTTTATCGAACAGCCATCACGGCTACACCTTC.

The sample holds a few counts of this clonotype. The chain has TRBV6-1 and TRBJ2-1; 9 bases fit TRBD1. Germline CDR1 MNHNS, CDR2 SASEGT. The CDR3 sequence is 12 residues long. Losses at the gene ends were 7 bases for V and 10 bases for J; bases not matched to a gene: 5. CDR3 coding DNA: TGTGCCAGCATCCAGGACAGGGGAGAGCAGTTCTTC. Translation: CASIQDRGEQFF.

The chain employs TRBV7-6 and TRBJ2-2; tentative D call: TRBD2 (6 bases). The CDR3 contains 14 residues. Germline-derived CDR1 and CDR2 are SGHVS and FNYEAQ. Trimming shortened V by 1 base and J by 6 bases, and 9 bases separated the two germline ends. The CDR3 DNA follows: TGTGCCAGCAGCTTAGGCGGGGAAGCCGGGGAGCTGTTTTTT. This gives the protein CASSLGGEAGELFF.

V gene TRBV18 combines with J gene TRBJ2-5; D is perhaps TRBD1 or TRBD2 (6 bases each). V gave up 4 bases and J gave up 1 base, with 10 bases separating them. CDR1 and CDR2 from the germline V gene are KGHSH and LQKENI. The CDR3 extends over 14 amino acids. CDR3: CASSLPGAQETQYF. In DNA form, the CDR3 reads TGTGCCAGCTCACTCCCGGGGGCCCAAGAGACCCAGTACTTC.

This clonotype has only a few counts. CDR3 amino acids: CASTRGASNTEAFF. The CDR3 DNA follows: TGTGCCAGCACTCGGGGGGCCTCGAACACTGAAGCTTTCTTT. J is TRBJ1-1 and V is TRBV3-1, with a tentative D call TRBD1 (6 bases). The CDR3 is 14 amino acids. Germline CDR1 and CDR2: LGHDT and YNNKEL (reference sequence). V lost 7 bases to trimming and J lost 1 base, with 13 bases between them.

Only a few counts were recorded for this clonotype. The rearrangement uses TRBV6-2 or TRBV6-3 and TRBJ2-1; weak D call: TRBD2 (5 bases). V lost 7 bases, J lost 8 bases, and 15 bases lay in between. Germline V gene lookup returns CDR1 MNHEY and CDR2 SVGEGT. The CDR3 has 13 residues. The CDR3 reads CASTGYGSYEQFF. The DNA of the CDR3 is TGTGCCAGCACGGGGTATGGATCGTATGAGCAGTTCTTC.

The chain combines TRBV29-1 with TRBJ1-1; D gene ambiguous. V was pared by 2 bases and J by 1 base, with 17 bases between. The length of the CDR3 is 16 residues. Germline CDR1 reads SQVTM; CDR2 reads ANQGSEA. The CDR3 DNA is TGCAGCGTTGAAACTCTTGCGGGCCTAACGAACACTGAAGCTTTCTTT. Translated, it gives CSVETLAGLTNTEAFF.

This clonotype was seen a handful of times. The chain uses TRBV12-3 or TRBV12-4 and TRBJ1-4; D gene ambiguous. The CDR3 extends over 14 amino acids. Deletions cut 6 bases from V and 0 bases from J, with 8 bases between. The CDR3 DNA is TGTGCCAGCAGGGCATTGTCAACTAATGAAAAACTGTTTTTT. Amino acids: CASRALSTNEKLFF.

The chain has TRBV29-1 and TRBJ1-2; D remains unclear. The V gene lost 3 bases and the J gene lost 11 bases, with 4 bases spanning the gap. The CDR3 covers 8 residues. CDR1 is SQVTM and CDR2 is ANQGSEA in the germline V gene. CDR3 region: CSVDPYTF. DNA of the CDR3: TGCAGCGTTGACCCATACACCTTC.

V usage is TRBV7-9 and J usage is TRBJ2-1; 8 bases map to TRBD2. The length of the CDR3 is 14 residues. In germline, CDR1 is SEHNR, CDR2 FQNEAQ (reference sequence). Losses at the gene ends were 5 bases for V and 5 bases for J; bases not matched to a gene: 5. The CDR3 spells CASSTGTRHNEQFF. In DNA form, the CDR3 reads TGTGCCAGCAGCACGGGGACTAGGCACAATGAGCAGTTCTTC.

The chain has TRBV6-5 and TRBJ2-5; D not resolved. The CDR3 length is 14 residues. Trimming removed 4 bases at V and 5 bases at J, with 14 bases between. Germline CDR1 and CDR2: MNHEY and SVGAGI. Here the CDR3 reads CASSSRSPVETQYF. The CDR3 DNA sequence: TGTGCCAGCAGTTCCCGATCTCCTGTGGAGACCCAGTACTTC.

The chain recombines TRBV7-8 with TRBJ2-3; D perhaps matches TRBD2 (6 bases). V lost 4 bases, J lost 4 bases, and 18 bases lay in between. CDR3 length: 16 amino acids. Germline V gene lookup returns CDR1 SGHVS and CDR2 FQNEAQ. The CDR3 loop is CASSSGTLPLSDTQYF. In DNA form, the CDR3 reads TGTGCCAGCAGCTCCGGGACTCTACCATTGTCAGATACGCAGTATTTT.

V gene TRBV28 combines with J gene TRBJ2-1; 8 bases are shared with TRBD1. The CDR3 has 15 residues. The germline gives CDR1 MDHEN, CDR2 SYDVKM. V trimming: 5 bases; J trimming: 9 bases; junction bases outside the gene matches: 12. The CDR3 DNA sequence: TGTGCCAGCAGTCCCCCAGGCAGGGGGCGAGGTGAGCAGTTCTTC. Protein product: CASSPPGRGRGEQFF.

This clonotype appeared a few times. This chain joins TRBV5-6 and TRBJ2-4, with D possibly TRBD2 on 5 matching bases. Deletions cut 2 bases from V and 7 bases from J, with 13 bases between. The CDR3 contains 14 residues. Germline V gene sequence: CDR1 SGHDT, CDR2 YYEEEE. The CDR3 sequence is CASSLWGDGNIQYF. Written as DNA, the CDR3 is TGTGCCAGCAGCTTATGGGGAGACGGGAACATTCAGTACTTC. Complete variable domain (other parts from reference TRBV5-6 and TRBJ2-4): DAGVTQSPTHLIKTRGQQVTLRCSPKSGHDTVSWYQQALGQGPQFIFQYYEEEERQRGNFPDRFSGHQFPNYSSELNVNALLLGDSALYLCASSLWGDGNIQYFGAGTRLSVL.

In its sample, this clonotype was seen a few times. J is TRBJ2-1 and V is TRBV7-9; D uncertain. The CDR3 is 15 residues long. CDR1 and CDR2 from the germline V gene are SEHNR and FQNEAQ (reference sequence). Trimming removed 0 bases from V and 8 bases from J, with 14 bases in between. The CDR3: CASSLASLATDEQFF. The CDR3 DNA sequence: TGTGCCAGCAGCTTAGCTAGCTTGGCCACTGATGAGCAGTTCTTC.

This clonotype was counted a few times. The rearrangement joins TRBV20-1 to TRBJ1-4; 9 nucleotides align to TRBD1. The CDR3 contains 15 residues. V lost 5 bases and J lost 7; bases outside the gene matches: 11. Germline V gene sequence: CDR1 DFQATT, CDR2 SNEGSKA (reference sequence). CDR3 coding DNA: TGCAGTGCTCCCGTCCCGGGACAGGGAACTGAAAAACTGTTTTTT. Its translation is CSAPVPGQGTEKLFF.

The gene calls are TRBV5-6 and TRBJ1-5; D gene uncertain. With 0 bases removed from V and 6 bases from J, the gap between germline ends came to 10 bases. Germline V lookup: CDR1 SGHDT, CDR2 YYEEEE. The CDR3 sequence is 14 residues long. The CDR3 DNA follows: TGTGCCAGCAGCTTGGGTTGGGGTCCTCAGCCCCAGCATTTT. It specifies CASSLGWGPQPQHF.